The source of this T cell receptor (beta chain) is a study of T cell responses to AZD1222 COVID-19 vaccine. Study results and limitations: Clonal diversity may have been underestimated, and the donors were mostly white British, with more females than males.

Note on this clone: Its antigen is undetermined. The junction departs from the called germline gene at one end, perhaps through a read error. The same CDR3 is also encoded by other DNA sequences in this sample.

This table comes from immunoSEQ multiplex PCR, and its TCRdb copy is limited to in-frame clones, with some not included. The data contain fewer than 200,000 clones, more than 80% of them singletons. The CDR3 has 15 residues. Germline V gene data show CDR1 as LNHDA and CDR2 as SQIVND (reference sequence). The source was peripheral blood, collected on day 0 of AZD1222 vaccination. The TCR sequence derives from an adult in good health. V usage is TRBV19 and J usage is TRBJ2-7; 7 bases align to TRBD2. CDR3 in amino acids: CASSIPGKGDYEQYF. CDR3 DNA: TGTGCCAGTAGTATACCCGGCAAAGGGGACTACGAGCAGTACTTT.